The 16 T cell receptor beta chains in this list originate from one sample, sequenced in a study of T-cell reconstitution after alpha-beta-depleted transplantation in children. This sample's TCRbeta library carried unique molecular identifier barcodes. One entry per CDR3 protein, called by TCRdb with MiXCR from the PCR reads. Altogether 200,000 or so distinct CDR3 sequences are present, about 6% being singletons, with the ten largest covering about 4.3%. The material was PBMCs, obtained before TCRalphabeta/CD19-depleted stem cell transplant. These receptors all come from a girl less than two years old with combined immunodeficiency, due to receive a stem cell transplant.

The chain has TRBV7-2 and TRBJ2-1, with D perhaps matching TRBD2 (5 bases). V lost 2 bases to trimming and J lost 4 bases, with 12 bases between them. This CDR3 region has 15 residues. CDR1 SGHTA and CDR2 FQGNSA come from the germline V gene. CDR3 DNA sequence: TGTGCCAGCAGCTTATTTTGGACTCATTACAATGAGCAGTTCTTC. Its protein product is CASSLFWTHYNEQFF. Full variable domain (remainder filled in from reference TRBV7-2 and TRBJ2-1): GAGVSQSPSNKVTEKGKDVELRCDPISGHTALYWYRQSLGQGLEFLIYFQGNSAPDKSGLPSDRFSAERTGGSVSTLTIQRTQQEDSAVYLCASSLFWTHYNEQFFGPGTRLTVL.

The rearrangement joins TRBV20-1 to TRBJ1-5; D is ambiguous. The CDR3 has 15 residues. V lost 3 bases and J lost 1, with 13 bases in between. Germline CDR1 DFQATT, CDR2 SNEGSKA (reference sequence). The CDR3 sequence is CSASSRWASNQPQHF. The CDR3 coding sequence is TGCAGTGCTAGCAGCCGGTGGGCGAGCAATCAGCCCCAGCATTTT.

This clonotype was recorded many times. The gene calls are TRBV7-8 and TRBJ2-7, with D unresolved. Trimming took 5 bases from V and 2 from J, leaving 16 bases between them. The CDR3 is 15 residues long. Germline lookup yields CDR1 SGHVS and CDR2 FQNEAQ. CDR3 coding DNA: TGTGCCAGCAGCGCGGAACCCGGACGGCCCTACGAGCAGTACTTC. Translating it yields CASSAEPGRPYEQYF.

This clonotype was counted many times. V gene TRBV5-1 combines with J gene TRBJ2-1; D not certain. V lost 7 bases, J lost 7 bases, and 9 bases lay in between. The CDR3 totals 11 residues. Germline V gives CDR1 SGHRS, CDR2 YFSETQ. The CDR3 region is CASGSENEQFF. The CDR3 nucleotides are TGCGCCAGCGGAAGTGAGAATGAGCAGTTCTTC.

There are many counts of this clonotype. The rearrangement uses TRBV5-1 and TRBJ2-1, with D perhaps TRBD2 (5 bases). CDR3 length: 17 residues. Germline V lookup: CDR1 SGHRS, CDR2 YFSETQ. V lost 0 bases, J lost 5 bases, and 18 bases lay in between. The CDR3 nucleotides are TGCGCCAGCAGCTTGGCCTACGTAGGACTGTCTAACAATGAGCAGTTCTTC. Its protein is CASSLAYVGLSNNEQFF.

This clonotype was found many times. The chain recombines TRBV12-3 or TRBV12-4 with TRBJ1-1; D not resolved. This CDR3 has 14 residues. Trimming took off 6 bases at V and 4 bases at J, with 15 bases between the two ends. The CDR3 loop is CASSDLVEGTEAFF. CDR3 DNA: TGTGCCAGCAGCGACCTCGTGGAAGGCACTGAAGCTTTCTTT.

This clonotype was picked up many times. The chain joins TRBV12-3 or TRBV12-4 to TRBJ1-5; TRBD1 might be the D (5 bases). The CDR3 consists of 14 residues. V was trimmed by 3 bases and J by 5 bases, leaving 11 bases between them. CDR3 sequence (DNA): TGTGCCAGCAGTTTGAGGGGAGGGGATCAGCCCCAGCATTTT. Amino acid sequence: CASSLRGGDQPQHF.

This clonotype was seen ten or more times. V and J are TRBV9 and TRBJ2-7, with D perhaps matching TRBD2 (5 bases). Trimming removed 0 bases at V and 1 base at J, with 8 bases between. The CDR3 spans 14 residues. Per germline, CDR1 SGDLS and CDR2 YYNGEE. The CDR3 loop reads CASSVGLASYEQYF. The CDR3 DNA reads TGTGCCAGCAGCGTAGGGCTAGCTTCCTACGAGCAGTACTTC.

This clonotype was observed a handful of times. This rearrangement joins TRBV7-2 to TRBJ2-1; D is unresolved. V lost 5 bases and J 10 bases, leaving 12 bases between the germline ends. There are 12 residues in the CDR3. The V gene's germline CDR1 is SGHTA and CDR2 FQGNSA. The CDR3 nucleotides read TGTGCCAGCAGCCCTTGGGTCGGGGAGCAGTTCTTC. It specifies CASSPWVGEQFF.

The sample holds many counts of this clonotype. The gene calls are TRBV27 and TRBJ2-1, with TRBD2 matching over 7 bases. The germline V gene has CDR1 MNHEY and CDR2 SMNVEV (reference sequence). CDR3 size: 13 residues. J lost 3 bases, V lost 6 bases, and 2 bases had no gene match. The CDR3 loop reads CASSWTSYNEQFF. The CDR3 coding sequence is TGTGCCAGCAGCTGGACTAGCTACAATGAGCAGTTCTTC.

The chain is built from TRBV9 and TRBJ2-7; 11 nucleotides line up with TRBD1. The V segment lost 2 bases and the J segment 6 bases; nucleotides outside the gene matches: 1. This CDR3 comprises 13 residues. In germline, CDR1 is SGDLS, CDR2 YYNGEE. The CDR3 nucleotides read TGTGCCAGCAGCGTCGGGACAGGGGGCGAGCAGTACTTC. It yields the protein CASSVGTGGEQYF.

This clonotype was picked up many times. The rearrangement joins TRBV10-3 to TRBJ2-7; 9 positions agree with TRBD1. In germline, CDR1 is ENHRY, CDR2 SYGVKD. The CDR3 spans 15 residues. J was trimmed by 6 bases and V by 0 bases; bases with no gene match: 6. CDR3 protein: CAISESAWDRAEQYF. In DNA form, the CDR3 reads TGTGCCATCAGTGAGTCCGCATGGGACAGGGCCGAGCAGTACTTC.

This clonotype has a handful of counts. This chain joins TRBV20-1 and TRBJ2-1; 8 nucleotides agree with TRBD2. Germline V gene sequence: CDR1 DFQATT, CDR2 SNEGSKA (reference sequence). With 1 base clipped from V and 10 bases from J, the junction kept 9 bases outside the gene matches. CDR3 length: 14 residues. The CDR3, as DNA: TGCAGTGCTAGAGGGATCGGGAGGGGGGGCGAGCAGTTCTTC. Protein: CSARGIGRGGEQFF.

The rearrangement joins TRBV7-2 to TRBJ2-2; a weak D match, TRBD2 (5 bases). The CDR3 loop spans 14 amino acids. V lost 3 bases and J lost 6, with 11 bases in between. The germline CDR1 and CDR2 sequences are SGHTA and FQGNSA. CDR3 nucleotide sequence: TGTGCCAGCAGCTTTAAACTAGACGCCGGGGAGCTGTTTTTT. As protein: CASSFKLDAGELFF.

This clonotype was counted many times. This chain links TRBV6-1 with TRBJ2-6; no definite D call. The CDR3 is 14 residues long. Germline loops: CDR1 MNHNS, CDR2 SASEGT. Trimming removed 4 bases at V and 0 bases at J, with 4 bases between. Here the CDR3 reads CASSAISGANVLTF. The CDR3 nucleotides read TGTGCCAGCAGTGCTATCTCTGGGGCCAACGTCCTGACTTTC.

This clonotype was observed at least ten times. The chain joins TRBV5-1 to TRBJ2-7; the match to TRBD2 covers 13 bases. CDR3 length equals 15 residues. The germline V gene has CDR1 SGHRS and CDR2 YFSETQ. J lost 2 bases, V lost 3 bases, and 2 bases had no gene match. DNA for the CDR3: TGCGCCAGCAGCTCGGGGACTAGCGGGACCTACGAGCAGTACTTC. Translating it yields CASSSGTSGTYEQYF.